This TCR beta chain was captured by sequencing in a study of CD8 T cells in ankylosing spondylitis. Details on this clonotype: Its antigen is still unknown.

Quantitative 5'-RACE with molecular barcodes was used to make the TCR beta libraries. TCRdb re-derived calls from the 5' RACE reads in MiXCR, one entry per CDR3 protein. The table shows under 550,000 distinct CDR3 sequences, with roughly 26% occurring only once. Whole-study results and caveats: Seemingly characteristic of ankylosing spondylitis blood was a TCR beta motif consisting of under ten highly homologous variants.

The V and J ends lost 1 base and 9 bases, in that order; junction bases with no gene match: 4. This CDR3 contains 14 residues. CDR1 is DFQATT, CDR2 SNEGSKA, per germline (reference sequence). The genes are TRBV20-1 and TRBJ1-6; 9 positions agree with TRBD1. The receptor's source is a male donor with ankylosing spondylitis. The sample taken for sequencing was blood, either unsorted or a sorted T cell fraction (not recorded which). The CDR3, as DNA: TGCAGTGCTAGAGTCGGACAGGGGACTTCACCCCTCCACTTT. Translation gives CSARVGQGTSPLHF.